The T cell receptor beta chain under discussion was sequenced for a study of circulating CD8 cells and anti-PD-1 response in melanoma. CDR1 PRHDT and CDR2 FYEKMQ come from the germline V gene (reference sequence). This CDR3 is 14 amino acids long. V was clipped by 3 bases and J by 3 bases; unmatched bases: 5. This clonotype is large. What it binds is not known. Each library started from 15 ng of total RNA using the QIAseq Immune Repertoire TCR panel. TCRdb passed the reads through MiXCR, listing each CDR3 protein once. The profile shows 200 to 250 distinct CDR3 sequences, 7.2% of them singletons. Whole-study findings and limits: At M1, fewer than 8% of TRB clonotypes appeared in multiple subsets.

Sorting of live CD3+CD8+TCRalphabeta+ cells by PD-1 and/or TIGIT gave four subsets. The specimen comprised CD8+ T cells from PBMCs, sampled at baseline or after one month of anti-PD-1 therapy (not recorded which). This TCR was sampled from a human donor with melanoma. This chain links TRBV13 with TRBJ2-7; 7 bases are a match to TRBD2. CDR3 coding DNA: TGTGCCAGCAGCTTGGGGACTACTTGCTACGAGCAGTACTTC. This translates into CASSLGTTCYEQYF. Looking up the rest from reference TRBV13 and TRBJ2-7 gives the full variable domain: AAGVIQSPRHLIKEKRETATLKCYPIPRHDTVYWYQQGPGQDPQFLISFYEKMQSDKGSIPDRFSAQQFSDYHSELNMSSLELGDSALYFCASSLGTTCYEQYFGPGTRLTVT.